This record covers a single TCR beta chain. The authors reverse transcribed about 0.5 to 1 ug RNA with random hexamers. TCRdb analysed the immunoSEQ multiplex PCR reads with MiXCR anew, one entry per CDR3 protein. The sample yields some 300,000 distinct CDR3 sequences, approximately 91% seen once. The sample is drawn from a study of CD8 T cells in Susac syndrome. The germline V and J ends were trimmed by 4 bases and 6 bases, with 4 bases remaining between them. Germline V CDR1 and CDR2: MNHEY, SMNVEV (reference sequence). This CDR3 is 12 amino acids long. The chain uses TRBV27 and TRBJ1-6; D unclear. Sequencing input: CD8+ T cells from PBMCs. The TCR was taken from a human donor with multiple sclerosis. CDR3 protein: CASSYPNSPLHF. CDR3 nucleotides: TGTGCCAGCAGTTACCCTAATTCACCCCTCCACTTT.